This entry features one TCR beta chain sequence. The entry originates in a study of OX40 agonist ivuxolimab in advanced cancers. The germline CDR1 and CDR2 sequences are SEHNR and FQNEAQ (reference sequence). Trimming cost V 1 base and J 0 bases, with 15 bases left between them. The CDR3 has 18 amino acids. Libraries were prepared by immunoSEQ multiplex PCR; TCRdb keeps only in-frame clonotypes and omits some of them. The sample carries over 50,000 clones, approximately 84% recorded once. The TCR was taken from an adult with an advanced solid tumor such as melanoma, head and neck, liver or kidney cancer. This chain connects TRBV7-9 to TRBJ1-4; maybe TRBD1 (5 bases). This specimen consisted of CD4+ or CD8+ T cells sorted from blood, obtained in a trial of the OX40 agonist ivuxolimab. The CDR3 loop is CASSLGGVMSATNEKLFF. The CDR3 nucleotides read TGTGCCAGCAGCTTAGGAGGGGTTATGTCGGCAACTAATGAAAAACTGTTTTTT.